This T cell receptor (beta chain) was sequenced during a study of blood T cells in healthy people across ages. Trimming left V 0 bases short and J 1 base short, with 7 bases between. Looked up from germline, CDR1 is LGHNA and CDR2 is YSLEER. CDR3 length: 14 amino acids. The authors ran a second PCR of roughly 6 to 11 cycles using a sample-barcoded 5' primer and a J-beta primer mix. One entry per CDR3 protein, called by TCRdb with MiXCR from the 5' RACE reads. This table has about 800,000 distinct CDR3 sequences, 20% to 25% appearing once. This clonotype came up a few times. The same data also contributed to another study, on T cells of mothers and their children.

This sequence was found in a boy between 10 and 17 years old in good health. The sequenced material came from blood. V and J are TRBV4-3 and TRBJ2-7; D is ambiguous. The CDR3 nucleotides read TGCGCCAGCAGCCAAGAGGCTGGATCCTACGAGCAGTACTTC. It encodes CASSQEAGSYEQYF.